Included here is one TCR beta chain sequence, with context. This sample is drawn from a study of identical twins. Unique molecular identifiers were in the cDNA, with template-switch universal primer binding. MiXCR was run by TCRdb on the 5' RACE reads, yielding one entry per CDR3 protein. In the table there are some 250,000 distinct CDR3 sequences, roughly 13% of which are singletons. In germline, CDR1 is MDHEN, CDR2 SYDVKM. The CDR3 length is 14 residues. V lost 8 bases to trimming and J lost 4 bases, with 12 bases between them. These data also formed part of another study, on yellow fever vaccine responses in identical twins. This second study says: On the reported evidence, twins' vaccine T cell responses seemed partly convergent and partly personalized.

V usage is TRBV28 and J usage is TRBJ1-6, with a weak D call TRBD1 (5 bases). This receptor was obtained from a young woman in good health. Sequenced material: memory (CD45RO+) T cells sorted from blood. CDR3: CASVAGGYNSPLHF. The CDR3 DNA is TGTGCCAGCGTGGCGGGGGGTTATAATTCACCCCTCCACTTT.